Following are 3 T cell receptor beta chains from one sample sequenced in a study of blood T cell repertoires in COVID-19. Only in-frame clones appear in the TCRdb table, and some are missing; sequencing was by immunoSEQ multiplex PCR. Of a few hundred thousand clones in the sample, 80% to 90% were seen once. The sequenced sample was peripheral blood. All receptors come from a man in his 60s who had recovered from COVID-19.

V gene TRBV7-3 combines with J gene TRBJ2-3, with unresolved D. Germline CDR1 SGHTA, CDR2 FQGTGA. The V end lost 5 bases, the J end lost 2 bases, and 14 bases lay between the germline ends. The CDR3 covers 15 residues. In nucleotides, the CDR3 is TGTGCCAGCAGCCGGAAGCGAACTTCCACAGATACGCAGTATTTT. Its protein product is CASSRKRTSTDTQYF.

V usage is TRBV4-2 and J usage is TRBJ2-1; 7 nucleotides agree with TRBD2. Looked up from germline, CDR1 is LGHNA and CDR2 is YNFKEQ. Unmatched junction bases numbered 7, after V lost 0 bases and J lost 2 bases. The CDR3 runs to 17 residues. CDR3 sequence reads: CASSQDSASGAYNEQFF. In DNA form, the CDR3 reads TGTGCCAGCAGCCAAGATTCGGCTAGCGGCGCCTACAATGAGCAGTTCTTC.

This clone was seen just once. The chain employs TRBV3-1 (or the pseudogene TRBV3-2) and TRBJ1-1; TRBD1 matches at 9 bases. The CDR3 spans 15 residues. In germline, CDR1 is LGHDT, CDR2 YNNKEL (reference sequence). Trimming took 3 bases from V and 5 from J; bases not matched to a gene: 7. CDR3 in amino acids: CASSQRRDRVTEAFF. CDR3 DNA: TGTGCCAGCAGCCAGAGGAGGGACAGGGTAACTGAAGCTTTCTTT.